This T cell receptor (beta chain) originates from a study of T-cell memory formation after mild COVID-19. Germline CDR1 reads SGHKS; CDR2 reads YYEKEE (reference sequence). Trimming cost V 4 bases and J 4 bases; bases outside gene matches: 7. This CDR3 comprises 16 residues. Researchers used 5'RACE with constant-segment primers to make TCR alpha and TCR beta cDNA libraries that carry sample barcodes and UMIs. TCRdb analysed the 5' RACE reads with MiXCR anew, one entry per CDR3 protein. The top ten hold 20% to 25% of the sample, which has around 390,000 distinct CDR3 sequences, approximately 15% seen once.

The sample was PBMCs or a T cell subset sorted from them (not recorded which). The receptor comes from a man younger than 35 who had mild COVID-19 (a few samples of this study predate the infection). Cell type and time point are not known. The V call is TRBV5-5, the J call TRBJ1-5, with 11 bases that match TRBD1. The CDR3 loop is CASSLGTGGFNQPQHF. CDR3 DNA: TGTGCCAGCAGCCTGGGGACAGGGGGATTTAATCAGCCCCAGCATTTT.